The 3 T cell receptor beta chains reported below all come from one sample, sequenced in a study of glioma-infiltrating T cells. Using RNA template, CDR3s of TCR alpha and beta were amplified with iRepertoire arm-PCR. TCRdb ran MiXCR on the multiplex PCR reads and lists one entry per CDR3 protein. The sample has about 110,000 distinct CDR3 sequences, about 25% seen once. The sample comprised glioma tissue, nonneoplastic brain tissue, or PBMCs (not recorded which). The receptors shown here come from a human donor with low-grade glioma or glioblastoma, undergoing nonglioma brain surgery, or in good health (not recorded which).

This clonotype was seen many times. The chain couples TRBV7-2 to TRBJ2-1, with D unresolved. The CDR3 has 15 amino acids. Deletions cut 4 bases from V and 0 bases from J, with 10 bases between. Germline CDR1 reads SGHTA; CDR2 reads FQGNSA. CDR3 sequence: CASSSGPSSYNEQFF. As DNA, the CDR3 is TGTGCCAGCAGCTCCGGACCATCCTCCTACAATGAGCAGTTCTTC.

This clonotype was seen at least ten times. The chain links TRBV5-4 to TRBJ1-1, with 7 nucleotides matching TRBD1. Germline CDR1 reads SGHNT; CDR2 reads YYREEE (reference sequence). Trimming cost V 5 bases and J 2 bases; bases outside gene matches: 9. CDR3 size: 15 residues. CDR3 loop: CASSRPGQFNTEAFF. CDR3 DNA: TGTGCCAGCAGTCGACCGGGACAGTTTAACACTGAAGCTTTCTTT.

This clonotype was found a few times. CDR3 sequence reads: CASSLWTVGTEAFF. CDR3 DNA: TGTGCCAGCAGCCTCTGGACGGTGGGCACTGAAGCTTTCTTT. This chain links TRBV14 with TRBJ1-1; no firm D call. CDR1 is SGHDN, CDR2 FVKESK, per germline. Trimming took off 4 bases at V and 4 bases at J, with 13 bases between the two ends. CDR3 length: 14 residues.